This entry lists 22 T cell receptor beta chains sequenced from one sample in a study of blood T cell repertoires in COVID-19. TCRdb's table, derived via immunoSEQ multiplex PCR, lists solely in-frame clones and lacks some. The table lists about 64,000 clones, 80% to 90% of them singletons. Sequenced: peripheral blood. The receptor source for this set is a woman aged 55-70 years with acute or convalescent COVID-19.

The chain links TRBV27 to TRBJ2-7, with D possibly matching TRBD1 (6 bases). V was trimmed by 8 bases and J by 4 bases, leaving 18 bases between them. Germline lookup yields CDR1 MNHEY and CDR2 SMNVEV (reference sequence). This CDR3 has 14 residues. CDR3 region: CASFSGTPNYEQYF. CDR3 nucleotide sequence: TGTGCCAGCTTCTCCGGGACACCTAATTACGAGCAGTACTTC.

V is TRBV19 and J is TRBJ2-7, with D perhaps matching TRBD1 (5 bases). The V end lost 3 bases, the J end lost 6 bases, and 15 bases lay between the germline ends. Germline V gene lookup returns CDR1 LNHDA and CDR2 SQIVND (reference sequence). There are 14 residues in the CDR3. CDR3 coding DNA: TGTGCCAGTAGTATCCAGCAGGGATCACCCGAGCAGTACTTC. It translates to CASSIQQGSPEQYF.

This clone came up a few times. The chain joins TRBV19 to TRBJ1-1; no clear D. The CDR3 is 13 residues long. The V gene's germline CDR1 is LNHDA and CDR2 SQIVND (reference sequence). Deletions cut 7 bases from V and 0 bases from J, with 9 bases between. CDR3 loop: CASTTSMNTEAFF. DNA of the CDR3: TGTGCCAGTACCACAAGTATGAACACTGAAGCTTTCTTT.

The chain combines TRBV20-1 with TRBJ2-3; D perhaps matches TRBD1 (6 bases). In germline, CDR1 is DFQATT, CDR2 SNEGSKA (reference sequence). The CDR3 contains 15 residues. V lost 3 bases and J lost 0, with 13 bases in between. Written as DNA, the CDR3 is TGCAGTGCTAGTGGACAGAGAACTAGCACAGATACGCAGTATTTT. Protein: CSASGQRTSTDTQYF.

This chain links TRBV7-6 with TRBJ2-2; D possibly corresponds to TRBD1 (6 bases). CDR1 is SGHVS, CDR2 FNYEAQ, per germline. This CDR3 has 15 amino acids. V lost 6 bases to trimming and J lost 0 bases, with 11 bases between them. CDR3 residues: CASSSGTTNTGELFF. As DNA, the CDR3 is TGTGCCAGCAGTTCCGGGACAACGAACACCGGGGAGCTGTTTTTT. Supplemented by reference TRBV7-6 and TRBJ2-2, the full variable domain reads GAGVSQSPRYKVTKRGQDVALRCDPISGHVSLYWYRQALGQGPEFLTYFNYEAQQDKSGLPNDRFSAERPEGSISTLTIQRTEQRDSAMYRCASSSGTTNTGELFFGEGSRLTVL.

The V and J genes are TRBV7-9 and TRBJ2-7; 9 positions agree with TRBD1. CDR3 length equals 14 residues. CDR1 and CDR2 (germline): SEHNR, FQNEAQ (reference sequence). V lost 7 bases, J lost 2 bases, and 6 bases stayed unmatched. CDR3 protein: CASIPTGGAYEQYF. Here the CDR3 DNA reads TGTGCCAGCATCCCGACAGGGGGGGCCTACGAGCAGTACTTC.

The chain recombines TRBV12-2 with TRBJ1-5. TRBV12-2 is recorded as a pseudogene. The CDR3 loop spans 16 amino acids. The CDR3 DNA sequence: TGTGCAAGTCGCTTGGACATATTCGGAGGGTATCAGCCCCAGCATTTT. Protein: CASRLDIFGGYQPQHF.

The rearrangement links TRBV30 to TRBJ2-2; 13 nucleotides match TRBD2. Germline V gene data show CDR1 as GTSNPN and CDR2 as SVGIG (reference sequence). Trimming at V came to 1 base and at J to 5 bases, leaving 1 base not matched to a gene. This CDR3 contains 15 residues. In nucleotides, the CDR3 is TGTGCCTGGAGTGGACTAGCGGGGGGTACCGGGGAGCTGTTTTTT. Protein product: CAWSGLAGGTGELFF.

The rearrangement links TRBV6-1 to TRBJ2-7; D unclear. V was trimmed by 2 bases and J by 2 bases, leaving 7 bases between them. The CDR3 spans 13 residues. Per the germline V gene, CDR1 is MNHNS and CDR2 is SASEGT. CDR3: CASSENLAYEQYF. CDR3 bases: TGTGCCAGCAGTGAAAATCTCGCCTACGAGCAGTACTTC.

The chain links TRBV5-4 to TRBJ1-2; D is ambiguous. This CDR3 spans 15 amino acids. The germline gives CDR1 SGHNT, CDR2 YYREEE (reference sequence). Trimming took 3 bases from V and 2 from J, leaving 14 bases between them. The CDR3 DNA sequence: TGTGCCAGCAGCTCCGTGCTGGGCGGGAACTATGGCTACACCTTC. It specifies CASSSVLGGNYGYTF.

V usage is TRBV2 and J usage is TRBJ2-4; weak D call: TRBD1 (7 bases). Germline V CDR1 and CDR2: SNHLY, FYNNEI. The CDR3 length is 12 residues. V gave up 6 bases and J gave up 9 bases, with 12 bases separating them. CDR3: CASSNRGGIQYF. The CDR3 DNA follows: TGTGCCAGCAGCAACAGGGGAGGCATTCAGTACTTC.

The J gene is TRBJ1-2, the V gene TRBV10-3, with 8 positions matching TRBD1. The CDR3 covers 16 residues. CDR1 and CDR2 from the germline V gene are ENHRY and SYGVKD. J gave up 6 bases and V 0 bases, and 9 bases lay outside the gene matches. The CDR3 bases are TGTGCCATCAGTGAGTCGGGTTTGACAGGGGCCAATGGCTACACCTTC. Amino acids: CAISESGLTGANGYTF.

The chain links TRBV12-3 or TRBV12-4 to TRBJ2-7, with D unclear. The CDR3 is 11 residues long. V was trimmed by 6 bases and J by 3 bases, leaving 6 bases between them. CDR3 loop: CASRNYYEQYF. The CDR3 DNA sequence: TGTGCCAGCAGGAACTACTACGAGCAGTACTTC.

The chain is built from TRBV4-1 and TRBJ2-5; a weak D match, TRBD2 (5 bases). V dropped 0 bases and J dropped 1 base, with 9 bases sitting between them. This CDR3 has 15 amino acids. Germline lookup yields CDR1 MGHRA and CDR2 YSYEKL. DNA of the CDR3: TGCGCCAGCAGCCAAGATCGAGGGATCCAAGAGACCCAGTACTTC. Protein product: CASSQDRGIQETQYF.

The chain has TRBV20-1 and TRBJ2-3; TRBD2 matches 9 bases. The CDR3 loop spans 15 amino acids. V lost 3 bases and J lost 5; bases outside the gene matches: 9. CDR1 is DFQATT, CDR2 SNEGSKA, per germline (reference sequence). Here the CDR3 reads CSASEGGGAGDTQYF. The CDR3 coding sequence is TGCAGTGCTAGTGAAGGCGGGGGGGCTGGAGATACGCAGTATTTT.

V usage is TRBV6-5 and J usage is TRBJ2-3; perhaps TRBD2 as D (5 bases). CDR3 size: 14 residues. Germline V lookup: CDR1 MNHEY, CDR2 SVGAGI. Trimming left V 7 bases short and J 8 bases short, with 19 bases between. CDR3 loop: CASTPDGNSATQYF. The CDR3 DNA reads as TGTGCCAGCACCCCCGACGGGAATAGCGCTACGCAGTATTTT.

CDR3 sequence: CASSPRIEKLFF. The DNA for the CDR3 is TGTGCCAGCTCCCCCAGGATCGAAAAACTGTTTTTT. The chain uses TRBV7-9 and TRBJ1-4; D call uncertain. CDR1 and CDR2 from the germline V gene are SEHNR and FQNEAQ (reference sequence). The CDR3 consists of 12 residues. Trimming took 8 bases from V and 8 from J, leaving 12 bases between them.

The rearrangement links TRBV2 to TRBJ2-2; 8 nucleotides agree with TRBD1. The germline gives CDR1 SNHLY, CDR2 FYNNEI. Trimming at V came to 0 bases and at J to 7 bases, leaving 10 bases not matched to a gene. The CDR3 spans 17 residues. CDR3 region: CASSEALAGGLDGELFF. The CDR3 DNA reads TGTGCCAGCAGTGAAGCGCTTGCAGGGGGCCTTGACGGGGAGCTGTTTTTT.

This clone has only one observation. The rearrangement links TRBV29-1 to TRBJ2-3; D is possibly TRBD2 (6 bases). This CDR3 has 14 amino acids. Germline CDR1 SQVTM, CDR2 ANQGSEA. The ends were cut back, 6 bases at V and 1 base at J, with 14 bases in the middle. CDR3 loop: CSVRSSAGTDTQYF. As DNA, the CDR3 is TGCAGCGTCCGCTCTAGCGCCGGCACAGATACGCAGTATTTT.

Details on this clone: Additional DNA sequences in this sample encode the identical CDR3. CDR3 nucleotides: TGTGCCAGCAGTGAAGGGAGATATCAGCCCCAGCATTTT. Translating gives CASSEGRYQPQHF. The chain couples TRBV2 to TRBJ1-5; D not certain. The CDR3 runs 13 residues. Trimming took off 1 base at V and 5 bases at J, with 6 bases between the two ends. Germline CDR1 SNHLY, CDR2 FYNNEI.

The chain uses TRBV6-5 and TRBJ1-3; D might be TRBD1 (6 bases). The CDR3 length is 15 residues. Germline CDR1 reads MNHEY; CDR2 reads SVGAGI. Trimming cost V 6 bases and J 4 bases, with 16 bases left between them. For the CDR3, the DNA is TGTGCCAGCAGGCAAAAACAGGGAACGGGAAACACCATATATTTT. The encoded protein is CASRQKQGTGNTIYF.

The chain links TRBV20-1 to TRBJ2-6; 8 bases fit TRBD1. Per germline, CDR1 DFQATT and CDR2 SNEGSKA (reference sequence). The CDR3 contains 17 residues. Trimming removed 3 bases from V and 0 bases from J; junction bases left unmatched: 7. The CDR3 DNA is TGCAGTGCTAGTGGACAGGGAGGATACTCTGGGGCCAACGTCCTGACTTTC. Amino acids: CSASGQGGYSGANVLTF.